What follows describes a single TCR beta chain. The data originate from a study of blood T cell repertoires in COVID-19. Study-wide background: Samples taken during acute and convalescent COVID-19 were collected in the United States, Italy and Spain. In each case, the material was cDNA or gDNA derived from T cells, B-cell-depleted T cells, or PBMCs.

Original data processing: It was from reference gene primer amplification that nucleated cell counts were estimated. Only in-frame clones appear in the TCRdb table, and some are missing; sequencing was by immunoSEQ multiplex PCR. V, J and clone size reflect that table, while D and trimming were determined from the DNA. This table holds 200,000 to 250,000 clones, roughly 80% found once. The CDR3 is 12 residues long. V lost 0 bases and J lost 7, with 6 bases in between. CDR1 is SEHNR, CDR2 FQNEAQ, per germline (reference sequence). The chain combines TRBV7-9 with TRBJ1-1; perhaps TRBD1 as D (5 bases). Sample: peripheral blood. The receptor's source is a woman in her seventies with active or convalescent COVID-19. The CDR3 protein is CASSLATGEAFF. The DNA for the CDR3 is TGTGCCAGCAGCTTAGCCACAGGTGAAGCTTTCTTT.